These T cell receptor beta chains were read from a single sample in a study of T cell responses to AZD1222 COVID-19 vaccine. Sequencing was performed with immunoSEQ multiplex PCR; in TCRdb, only in-frame clones are kept and a portion is missing. This sample's table reports about 140,000 clones. Sequences were obtained from peripheral blood. The origin of the receptors is an adult in good health. CDR3s include the opening cysteine and the closing phenylalanine or tryptophan. Each record gives: D gene, J gene, V gene, CDR3 DNA, CDR3 protein. A D gene is named only where the DNA matches it firmly.

TRBD1,TRBJ2-2,TRBV7-8,TGTGCCAGCAGCCCCCTCGACAGGGTTACCGGGGAGCTGTTTTTT,CASSPLDRVTGELFF
TRBD1,TRBJ2-7,TRBV28,TGTGCCAGCAGTAACAGGGGGCCCCCCTACGAGCAGTACTTC,CASSNRGPPYEQYF
.,TRBJ2-7,TRBV27,TGTGCCAGCAAAGTGGGCTACGAGCAGTACTTC,CASKVGYEQYF
.,TRBJ2-5,TRBV18,TGTGCCAGCTCATGGACAGACCAAGAGACCCAGTACTTC,CASSWTDQETQYF
.,TRBJ2-3,TRBV5-5,TGTGCCAGCAGCCTTAGCACAGATACGCAGTATTTT,CASSLSTDTQYF
TRBD1,TRBJ1-1,TRBV9,TGTGCCAGCAGCGTAGCGGGACAGGGTCCCTTCGGCACTGAAGCTTTCTTT,CASSVAGQGPFGTEAFF
.,TRBJ1-2,TRBV23-1,TGCGCCAGCAGTCAAACAGGTTACTATGGCTACACCTTC,CASSQTGYYGYTF
.,TRBJ2-3,TRBV6-5,TGTGCCAGCAGTTACTACAGGGCGCCTGTACCAGATACGCAGTATTTT,CASSYYRAPVPDTQYF
TRBD1,TRBJ1-1,TRBV25-1,TGTGCCAGCAGTGATTGGGGACAGGTCACTGAAGCTTTCTTT,CASSDWGQVTEAFF
.,TRBJ2-5,TRBV6-5,TGTGCCAGCAGTTACCCAAACACAGGCCAGTACTTC,CASSYPNTGQYF
.,TRBJ1-2,TRBV7-2,TGTGCCAGCAGCTTACGACGCAATTGGGGGCATGGTGGCTACACCTTC,CASSLRRNWGHGGYTF
.,TRBJ2-7,TRBV5-6,TGTGCCAGCAGCTTGTTGGGGAACATTTACGAGCAGTACTTC,CASSLLGNIYEQYF
TRBD2,TRBJ2-7,TRBV3-1/TRBV3-2,TGTGCCAGCAGTCCACGCAGCGGGGGTTCCTACGAGCAGTACTTC,CASSPRSGGSYEQYF
.,TRBJ1-3,TRBV6-1,TGTGCCAGCAGTGAGTCCAACTCTGGAAACACCATATATTTT,CASSESNSGNTIYF
.,TRBJ1-4,TRBV19,TGTGCCAGTAGTATTCAGGGGATCGATGAAAAACTGTTTTTT,CASSIQGIDEKLFF
.,TRBJ2-6,TRBV7-9,TGTGCCAGCAGCTTGGTGGGAGGGGCCAACGTCCTGACTTTC,CASSLVGGANVLTF
.,TRBJ1-2,TRBV28,TGTGCCAGCAGGTCGGTGGGCGGGAGTGGCTACACCTTC,CASRSVGGSGYTF